These 13 T cell receptor beta chains were sequenced from one sample in a study of blood T cell repertoires in COVID-19. The data were produced by immunoSEQ multiplex PCR, yet TCRdb's version contains in-frame clones alone and is incomplete. The table lists about 260,000 clones, approximately 90% of them singletons. Sequenced: PBMCs or T cells enriched from blood (not recorded which). The source is a man aged 45 to 65 who had been exposed to COVID-19.

The gene calls are TRBV2 and TRBJ1-2; D gene uncertain. Trimming stripped 3 bases from V and 8 bases from J, with 19 bases between. This CDR3 is 15 amino acids long. CDR1 and CDR2 (germline): SNHLY, FYNNEI. This CDR3 is CASSEIRENVRGYTF. CDR3 nucleotides: TGTGCCAGCAGTGAGATCCGGGAGAACGTAAGGGGCTACACCTTC.

The chain recombines TRBV13 with TRBJ1-1; 8 bases align to TRBD1. From germline, CDR1 is PRHDT and CDR2 FYEKMQ (reference sequence). The junction had 10 bases not matched to a gene; V was cut back by 4 bases and J by 0 bases. CDR3 length: 17 residues. The CDR3, as DNA: TGTGCCAGCAGCTCCGAAAATTCAGGGGGCGTGAACACTGAAGCTTTCTTT. As protein: CASSSENSGGVNTEAFF.

This clone appeared a few times. J is TRBJ1-2 and V is TRBV24-1, with TRBD1 matching over 7 bases. After removal of 4 bases from V and 4 bases from J, the junction contained 8 bases not matched to a gene. From germline, CDR1 is KGHDR and CDR2 SFDVKD. This CDR3 spans 15 amino acids. The CDR3 DNA follows: TGTGCCACCAGTGACCCCTTGACAGGGACCTATGGCTACACCTTC. Translation gives CATSDPLTGTYGYTF.

The chain couples TRBV9 to TRBJ1-2; D is possibly TRBD1 (6 bases). Per the germline V gene, CDR1 is SGDLS and CDR2 is YYNGEE. The CDR3 runs to 13 residues. The V end was cut by 3 bases, the J end by 4 bases, with 10 bases between. For the CDR3, the DNA is TGTGCCAGCAGCGGGCAGGGGTCCTATGGCTACACCTTC. Translating gives CASSGQGSYGYTF.

The rearrangement joins TRBV5-1 to TRBJ2-1; 7 nucleotides agree with TRBD2. The CDR3 covers 15 residues. From germline, CDR1 is SGHRS and CDR2 YFSETQ. J gave up 6 bases and V 0 bases, and 6 bases lay outside the gene matches. CDR3 nucleotide sequence: TGCGCCAGCAGCTTGGGGGGCGGGAGCTTCAATGAGCAGTTCTTC. Translating gives CASSLGGGSFNEQFF.

The CDR3 loop is CASSLQGLIGSNTEAFF. The CDR3 coding sequence is TGCGCCAGCAGCTTGCAGGGTCTAATCGGGTCGAACACTGAAGCTTTCTTT. The chain employs TRBV5-1 and TRBJ1-1; D is perhaps TRBD1 (5 bases). Trimming took off 1 base at V and 1 base at J, with 17 bases between the two ends. CDR1 is SGHRS, CDR2 YFSETQ, per germline. The CDR3 is 17 residues long.

This clone showed up just a few times. The chain is built from TRBV5-4 and TRBJ2-2, with TRBD1 identical over 8 bases. Unmatched junction bases numbered 15, after V lost 0 bases and J lost 11 bases. CDR3 length: 17 residues. Germline V CDR1 and CDR2: SGHNT, YYREEE (reference sequence). The CDR3 spells CASSLALGTGPLGELFF. The CDR3, as DNA: TGTGCCAGCAGCTTGGCATTGGGGACAGGCCCTCTGGGAGAGCTGTTTTTT. Full variable domain (rest looked up from reference TRBV5-4 and TRBJ2-2): ETGVTQSPTHLIKTRGQQVTLRCSSQSGHNTVSWYQQALGQGPQFIFQYYREEENGRGNFPPRFSGLQFPNYSSELNVNALELDDSALYLCASSLALGTGPLGELFFGEGSRLTVL.

V gene TRBV3-1 (or the pseudogene TRBV3-2) combines with J gene TRBJ2-3; D may be TRBD2 (7 bases). Trimming took 8 bases from V and 0 from J, leaving 9 bases between them. The length of the CDR3 is 13 residues. Per germline, CDR1 LGHDT and CDR2 YNNKEL (reference sequence). The CDR3 DNA reads TGTGCCAGCGGGGGGGCTAGCACAGATACGCAGTATTTT. This gives the protein CASGGASTDTQYF.

Note on this clone: This CDR3 is also generated by other DNA sequences in the sample. The chain recombines TRBV18 with TRBJ2-1; 8 positions match TRBD2. Germline CDR1 KGHSH, CDR2 LQKENI. The CDR3 spans 15 residues. V trimming: 3 bases; J trimming: 2 bases; junction bases outside the gene matches: 3. The CDR3 is CASSPSGGAYNEQFF. The CDR3, as DNA: TGTGCCAGCTCACCCTCCGGGGGGGCCTACAATGAGCAGTTCTTC.

The genes are TRBV19 and TRBJ1-6; D not resolved. CDR3 length equals 13 residues. Per the germline V gene, CDR1 is LNHDA and CDR2 is SQIVND (reference sequence). V was clipped by 0 bases and J by 7 bases, with 4 bases between them. Written as DNA, the CDR3 is TGTGCCAGTAGTATAGACAGGAATTCACCCCTCCACTTT. Translating it yields CASSIDRNSPLHF. Based on the CDR3 plus reference TRBV19 and TRBJ1-6, the full variable domain is DGGITQSPKYLFRKEGQNVTLSCEQNLNHDAMYWYRQDPGQGLRLIYYSQIVNDFQKGDIAEGYSVSREKKESFPLTVTSAQKNPTAFYLCASSIDRNSPLHFGNGTRLTVT.

This clone was counted between two and nine times. V usage is TRBV6-2 or TRBV6-3 and J usage is TRBJ2-7; D is perhaps TRBD1 (6 bases). This CDR3 is built from 17 residues. Germline loops: CDR1 MNHEY, CDR2 SVGEGT. Trimming took off 4 bases at V and 7 bases at J, with 26 bases between the two ends. CDR3 bases: TGTGCCAGCAGTTCAGGTAGGGGGAGAAACAAAACTGGGGAGCAGTACTTC. This translates into CASSSGRGRNKTGEQYF.

The chain has TRBV7-3 and TRBJ1-1; D not certain. Trimming took 0 bases from V and 1 from J, leaving 9 bases between them. In germline, CDR1 is SGHTA, CDR2 FQGTGA. The CDR3 is 15 residues long. The CDR3 loop reads CASSLTISGNTEAFF. For the CDR3, the DNA is TGTGCCAGCAGCTTAACAATCTCGGGGAACACTGAAGCTTTCTTT.

The V call is TRBV7-3, the J call TRBJ1-1; D uncertain. There are 13 residues in the CDR3. Deletions cut 5 bases from V and 1 base from J, with 8 bases between. Germline CDR1 reads SGHTA; CDR2 reads FQGTGA. CDR3 coding DNA: TGTGCCAGCAGCACAGACGGGAACACTGAAGCTTTCTTT. It translates to CASSTDGNTEAFF.